This T cell receptor (beta chain) stems from a study of shared clonotypes between healthy human individuals. Genomic DNA from each subset was divided evenly over several immunoSEQ plates. The protocol was immunoSEQ multiplex PCR, while the TCRdb copy is restricted to in-frame clones and leaves out a portion. The data show roughly 2,300,000 clones, approximately 90% seen once. The split of CD4+ cells yielded CD45RA+ naive and CD45RA-negative memory subsets. This clone appeared a single time. The CDR3 runs to 13 residues. Germline assignment: CDR1 SEHNR and CDR2 FQNEAQ (reference sequence). V was clipped by 5 bases and J by 4 bases, with 9 bases between them.

The clonotype originates from a man younger than 35 in good health. Some clones in this sample may be carry-over from other donors' samples. Sample: naive CD4+ T cells from PBMCs. Indicated subset: CD45RA+ positively selected. J is TRBJ2-1 and V is TRBV7-9; D uncertain. Here the CDR3 reads CASSPQAYNEQFF. The DNA of the CDR3 is TGTGCCAGCAGCCCCCAGGCATACAATGAGCAGTTCTTC.